This T cell receptor (beta chain) was found in a study of monozygotic twins with inflammatory bowel disease. Findings and caveats of the study: Especially with disease activity, IBD patients shared fewer clonotypes with others than healthy twins did. Patient repertoire variability may have increased through differing immunosuppressive treatments.

To note about this clonotype: The target antigen is unknown.

TCRdb re-called the 5' RACE reads; every CDR3 protein appears as one record, without DNA. Its clone listing holds some 450,000 distinct CDR3 sequences. The clonotype was recovered from a human donor with ulcerative colitis or Crohn's disease, or a healthy co-twin of an affected twin (not recorded which). The sample comprised blood.

The chain's CDR3 is CASSLEWANTEAFF. The V call is TRBV5-1, the J call TRBJ1-1. This CDR3 comprises 14 residues. Per germline, CDR1 SGHRS and CDR2 YFSETQ.